This T cell receptor (beta chain) was retrieved from a study of cytomegalovirus exposure and HLA in healthy donors. Notes on the study in general: Excluded were some V segments that proved indistinguishable, including TRBV6-2 and TRBV6-3. The authors later linked a missense DCLRE1C variant to TCR beta V- and J-gene trimming.

Both 60 Vbeta primers and 13 Jbeta primers went into the PCR. The method was immunoSEQ multiplex PCR; TCRdb's version includes in-frame clones alone and lacks a portion of them. The sample contains roughly 81,000 clones, less than 80% of which appear only once. With respect to this clone: Its antigen is not identified.

The CDR3 is made up of 17 amino acids. Trimming stripped 4 bases from V and 0 bases from J, with 19 bases between. Germline CDR1 is SGHRS and CDR2 is YFSETQ. The receptor was derived from a man in his thirties or forties in good health and CMV-seronegative. The chain has TRBV5-1 and TRBJ1-1; D not resolved. What was sequenced was PBMCs. The DNA of the CDR3 is TGCGCCAGCAGCCGTGCGGGAGGAGGAACACTGAACACTGAAGCTTTCTTT. It specifies CASSRAGGGTLNTEAFF.